The rows below give T cell receptor beta chains drawn from one sample of a study of blood T cell repertoires in COVID-19. Libraries were prepared by immunoSEQ multiplex PCR; TCRdb keeps only in-frame clonotypes and omits some of them. The sample has fewer than 130,000 clones; 65% to 80% are singletons. Sequencing was carried out using peripheral blood. These receptors all stem from a man aged 70 or older with active or convalescent COVID-19. Each CDR3 is given with its conserved first and last residue. A D gene is named only where the DNA matches it firmly. Clone size appears in some rows only: once, few, many, or a class for an expanded clone.

TRBD1 | TRBJ1-4 | NA | TRBV7-2 | TGTGCCAGCAGCGAGGACAGGGCTAATGAAAAACTGTTTTTT | CASSEDRANEKLFF
TRBD1 | TRBJ1-2 | NA | TRBV29-1 | TGCAGCGTTGGTTCGGGACAGGGCCTCTATGGCTACACCTTC | CSVGSGQGLYGYTF
TRBD1 | TRBJ2-7 | NA | TRBV5-1 | TGCGCCAGCAGGCAAACAGGGGGCCACTCCTACGAGCAGTACTTC | CASRQTGGHSYEQYF
NA | TRBJ2-1 | NA | TRBV25-1 | TGTGCCAGCTCTCCTTTTTACTCCTACAATGAGCAGTTCTTC | CASSPFYSYNEQFF
TRBD1 | TRBJ1-1 | NA | TRBV28 | TGTGCCAGCAGTTTGGACAGGACGTCTAAAGCTTTCTTT | CASSLDRTSKAFF
TRBD1 | TRBJ2-6 | NA | TRBV29-1 | TGCAGCGTTGAAGCGGGACAGGGGGCATCTGGGGCCAACGTCCTGACTTTC | CSVEAGQGASGANVLTF
NA | TRBJ1-6 | few | TRBV6-1 | TGTGCCAGCAGTGGAGACAGGTTACGGAGGAATTCACCCCTCCACTTT | CASSGDRLRRNSPLHF
TRBD1 | TRBJ2-7 | NA | TRBV7-8 | TGTGCCAGACCCACAGGGGTTGTCTACGAGCAGTACTTC | CARPTGVVYEQYF
NA | TRBJ2-7 | once | TRBV9 | TGTGCCAGCAGCGTAGACGGGTACGAGCAGTACTTC | CASSVDGYEQYF
TRBD1 | TRBJ2-2 | NA | TRBV5-1 | TGCGCCAGCAGCTTGGAGGGGGCCGTTGGTGGCGGGGAGCTGTTTTTT | CASSLEGAVGGGELFF
NA | TRBJ2-2 | NA | TRBV2 | TGTGCCAGCAGTGAAATGGGGCAGCTCACCGGGGAGCTGTTTTTT | CASSEMGQLTGELFF
NA | TRBJ2-7 | NA | TRBV19 | TGTGCCAGTAGTATAAATTCGGGCTTAGGGAGCTCCTACGAGCAGTACTTC | CASSINSGLGSSYEQYF
NA | TRBJ1-6 | NA | TRBV9 | TGTGCCAGCAGCGCCAGACAGGTTAATTCACCCCTCCACTTT | CASSARQVNSPLHF